This T cell receptor (beta chain) was sequenced in a study of technical replicates of blood from a few donors (dated by TCRdb to the late 2010s). The library came from the immunoSEQ multiplex PCR assay. Here the immuneACCESS table is served through TCRdb, limited to in-frame sequences with V and J called. Missing clones are a known gap in these copies; in checked studies unresolved V genes cover under half, and the rest lacks a known reason. This sample has around 76,000 clones in its table, and 91% of those were observed once. The top ten hold 0.2% to 0.3% of the sample. CDR1 and CDR2, looked up from the germline V gene, are SGHVS and FNYEAQ. Cut back by 5 bases and 0 bases, the V and J ends lie 7 bases apart. Inclusive of the bounding cysteine and phenylalanine, the CDR3 is 13 residues long. CDR3 DNA only is kept here, 39 bases in frame from base 1. About this clone: Its antigen is currently not known. Base qualities were left out, and no much larger clone turns up one base away.

The specimen was T cells isolated from PBMCs. The chain is assembled from TRBV7-6 and TRBJ1-1; the D gene is perhaps TRBD1, from 5 matching bases. The receptor was derived from a human donor in good health. The CDR3 region reads CASSRQMNTEAFF. The bases are TGTGCCAGCAGCCGACAGATGAACACTGAAGCTTTCTTT.